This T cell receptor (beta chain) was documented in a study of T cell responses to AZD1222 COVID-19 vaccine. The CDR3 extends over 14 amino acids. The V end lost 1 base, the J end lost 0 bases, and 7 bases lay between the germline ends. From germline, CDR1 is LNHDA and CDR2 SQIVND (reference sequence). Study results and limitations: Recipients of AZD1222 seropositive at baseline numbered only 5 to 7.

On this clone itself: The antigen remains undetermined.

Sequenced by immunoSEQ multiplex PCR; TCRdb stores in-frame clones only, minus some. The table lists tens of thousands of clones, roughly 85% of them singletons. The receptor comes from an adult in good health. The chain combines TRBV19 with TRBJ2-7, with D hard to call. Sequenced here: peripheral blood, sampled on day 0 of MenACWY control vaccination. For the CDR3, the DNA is TGTGCCAGTAGTATAGCCCTCGACTCCTACGAGCAGTACTTC. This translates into CASSIALDSYEQYF.